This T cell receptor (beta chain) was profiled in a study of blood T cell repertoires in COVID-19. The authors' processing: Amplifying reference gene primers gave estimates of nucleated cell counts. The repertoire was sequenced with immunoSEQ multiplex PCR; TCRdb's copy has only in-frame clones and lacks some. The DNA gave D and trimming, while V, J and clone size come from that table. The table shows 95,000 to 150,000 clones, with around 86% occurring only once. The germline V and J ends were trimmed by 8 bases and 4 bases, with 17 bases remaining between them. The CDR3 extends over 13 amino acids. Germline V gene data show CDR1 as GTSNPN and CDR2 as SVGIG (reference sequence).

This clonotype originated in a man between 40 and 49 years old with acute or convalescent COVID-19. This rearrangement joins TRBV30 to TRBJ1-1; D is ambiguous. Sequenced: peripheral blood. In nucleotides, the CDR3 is TGTGCCGTCCGAGGGTCGGTAGCCACTGAAGCTTTCTTT. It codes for CAVRGSVATEAFF.